These T cell receptor beta chains were read from a single sample in a study of glioma-infiltrating T cells after dendritic cell vaccination. TCRdb's table, derived via immunoSEQ multiplex PCR, lists solely in-frame clones and lacks some. The repertoire has about 76,000 clones, 80% to 90% of them found once; the top ten carry approximately 2.1%. The sample consisted of blood, taken after dendritic cell vaccination. Receptors originate from a human donor with glioblastoma. Both conserved end residues are part of each CDR3. The order of the fields is D gene, J gene, CDR3 length, V gene, CDR3 protein. The D gene is left open where the match is weak.

d_gene: .
j_gene: TRBJ2-1
len: 10
v_gene: TRBV7-2
CDR3aa: CASSLREQFF

d_gene: .
j_gene: TRBJ2-3
len: 11
v_gene: TRBV5-1
CDR3aa: CASNYGDTQYF

d_gene: .
j_gene: TRBJ2-7
len: 15
v_gene: TRBV5-4
CDR3aa: CASSLAPGGGYEQYF

d_gene: .
j_gene: TRBJ2-3
len: 15
v_gene: TRBV11-2
CDR3aa: CASSLGAGNTDTQYF

d_gene: TRBD1
j_gene: TRBJ1-5
len: 15
v_gene: TRBV4-3
CDR3aa: CASSQDRGHGQPQHF

d_gene: .
j_gene: TRBJ1-1
len: 15
v_gene: TRBV9
CDR3aa: CASSVGGGRNTEAFF

d_gene: .
j_gene: TRBJ2-5
len: 13
v_gene: TRBV9
CDR3aa: CASSDSPRETQYF

d_gene: .
j_gene: TRBJ2-1
len: 15
v_gene: TRBV10-3
CDR3aa: CAISERGASYNEQFF

d_gene: TRBD1
j_gene: TRBJ2-7
len: 15
v_gene: TRBV6-5
CDR3aa: CASSPRQGIVGEQYF

d_gene: .
j_gene: .
len: 13
v_gene: TRBV2
CDR3aa: CASSGHPVYEQYF

d_gene: TRBD1
j_gene: TRBJ2-7
len: 14
v_gene: TRBV29-1
CDR3aa: CSVATGTGSYEQYF

d_gene: .
j_gene: TRBJ2-7
len: 14
v_gene: TRBV7-9
CDR3aa: CASSLRIGRYEQYF

d_gene: .
j_gene: TRBJ2-2
len: 15
v_gene: TRBV30
CDR3aa: CAWSVRGRGPGELFF

d_gene: .
j_gene: TRBJ1-3
len: 14
v_gene: TRBV18
CDR3aa: CASSLETGRNTIYF

d_gene: TRBD2
j_gene: TRBJ2-3
len: 20
v_gene: TRBV5-5
CDR3aa: CASSLVGLAGESKGSDTQYF

d_gene: .
j_gene: TRBJ2-2
len: 15
v_gene: TRBV5-1
CDR3aa: CASSFVGLQTGELFF

d_gene: .
j_gene: TRBJ2-2
len: 14
v_gene: TRBV5-1
CDR3aa: CASSFGLYTGELFF

d_gene: TRBD2
j_gene: TRBJ2-7
len: 16
v_gene: TRBV5-1
CDR3aa: CASRSMGGRGSYEQYF

d_gene: .
j_gene: TRBJ2-1
len: 16
v_gene: TRBV25-1
CDR3aa: CASIGGPLSSYNEQFF

d_gene: .
j_gene: TRBJ1-2
len: 11
v_gene: TRBV5-1
CDR3aa: CASSLADGYTF

d_gene: TRBD1
j_gene: TRBJ1-2
len: 17
v_gene: TRBV5-1
CDR3aa: CASSFPGTGGGDYGYTF

d_gene: .
j_gene: TRBJ2-2
len: 12
v_gene: TRBV11-2
CDR3aa: CASSLHTGELFF

d_gene: .
j_gene: TRBJ1-3
len: 13
v_gene: TRBV30
CDR3aa: CAWSVRQPGGMYF

d_gene: .
j_gene: TRBJ2-1
len: 15
v_gene: TRBV6-1
CDR3aa: CASRQTVSSYNEQFF

d_gene: TRBD1
j_gene: TRBJ2-7
len: 14
v_gene: TRBV5-1
CDR3aa: CASRDRVSSYEQYF

d_gene: .
j_gene: TRBJ1-3
len: 19
v_gene: TRBV4-3
CDR3aa: CASSQVLWRDEGSGNTIYF

d_gene: TRBD1
j_gene: TRBJ2-3
len: 15
v_gene: TRBV12-5
CDR3aa: CASGRRGFNEDTQYF

d_gene: TRBD1
j_gene: TRBJ2-7
len: 15
v_gene: TRBV4-3
CDR3aa: CASSQEWDRPYEQYF

d_gene: TRBD1
j_gene: TRBJ2-3
len: 14
v_gene: TRBV6-5
CDR3aa: CASKSTGGTDTQYF

d_gene: .
j_gene: TRBJ1-3
len: 17
v_gene: TRBV18
CDR3aa: CASSTPGVGLSGNTIYF

d_gene: TRBD2
j_gene: TRBJ2-3
len: 16
v_gene: TRBV9
CDR3aa: CASSVGTSGSTDTQYF

d_gene: TRBD1
j_gene: TRBJ2-7
len: 16
v_gene: TRBV5-1
CDR3aa: CASSLTTGEPTYEQYF

d_gene: .
j_gene: TRBJ1-5
len: 15
v_gene: TRBV21-1
CDR3aa: CASVDRDGSNQPQHF

d_gene: TRBD1
j_gene: TRBJ1-5
len: 15
v_gene: TRBV27
CDR3aa: CASSFLQGANQPQHF

d_gene: .
j_gene: TRBJ2-5
len: 14
v_gene: TRBV11-3
CDR3aa: CASSLGQDSETQYF

d_gene: TRBD1
j_gene: TRBJ1-2
len: 15
v_gene: TRBV2
CDR3aa: CASSKDDRVAYGYTF

d_gene: TRBD1
j_gene: TRBJ2-3
len: 15
v_gene: TRBV5-6
CDR3aa: CASSGPGQGDNTQYF

d_gene: TRBD2
j_gene: TRBJ2-5
len: 16
v_gene: TRBV2
CDR3aa: CASSEVGIGLAETQYF

d_gene: TRBD1
j_gene: TRBJ1-1
len: 15
v_gene: TRBV7-3
CDR3aa: CASSSQGAGLTEAFF

d_gene: .
j_gene: TRBJ2-7
len: 14
v_gene: TRBV11-3
CDR3aa: CASSPGDPGEEQYF

d_gene: TRBD1
j_gene: TRBJ1-2
len: 14
v_gene: TRBV9
CDR3aa: CASSPWDSPLGYTF

d_gene: .
j_gene: TRBJ1-4
len: 14
v_gene: TRBV7-9
CDR3aa: CASSYRLTNEKLFF

d_gene: .
j_gene: TRBJ1-4
len: 13
v_gene: TRBV6-1
CDR3aa: CASSASPGEKLFF

d_gene: .
j_gene: TRBJ1-1
len: 15
v_gene: TRBV27
CDR3aa: CASHHPQASNTEAFF

d_gene: TRBD2
j_gene: TRBJ2-7
len: 15
v_gene: TRBV2
CDR3aa: CASSTGTSGPYEQYF